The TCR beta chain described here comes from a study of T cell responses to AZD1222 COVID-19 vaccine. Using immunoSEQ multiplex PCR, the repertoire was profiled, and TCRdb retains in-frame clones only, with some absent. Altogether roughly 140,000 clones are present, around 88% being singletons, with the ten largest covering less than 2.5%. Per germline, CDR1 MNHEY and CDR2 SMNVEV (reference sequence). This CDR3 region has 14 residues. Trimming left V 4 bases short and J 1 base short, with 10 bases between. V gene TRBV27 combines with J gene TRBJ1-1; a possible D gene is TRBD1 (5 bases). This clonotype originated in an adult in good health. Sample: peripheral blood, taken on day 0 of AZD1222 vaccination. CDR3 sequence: CASSWKGTNTEAFF. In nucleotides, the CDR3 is TGTGCCAGCAGTTGGAAGGGGACGAACACTGAAGCTTTCTTT.